Described below is a single T cell receptor (beta chain) sequence and its context. Its recognized antigen is unknown. The input lacks base qualities; no much larger clone sits a single base away. TCR beta CDR3 regions were sequenced from DNA using the immunoSEQ Assay. On the authors' methods: T cell density was computed as TCR beta template counts normalized to usable DNA estimated by amplifying housekeeping genes. The preseqR package was used to estimate richness by extrapolating to 400,000 templates for PBMC samples and to 120,000 templates for tissue samples. Clonality was defined as one minus Pielou's evenness. To identify tissue-enriched TCRs, differential abundance testing was run on productive amino-acid clonotypes with a minimum total count of 5 and an alpha of 0.1. The Jaccard Index and the Morisita Overlap Index were used to quantify repertoire overlap between compartments. GLIPH clustered TCR beta CDR3s with public tetramer-defined viral CDR3s; viral motifs required at least three viral sequences plus V-gene enrichment. TCRdb mirrors the immuneACCESS table, restricted to in-frame sequences. Some clones are absent from its copies; in checked studies, under half trace to an unresolved V gene, and the reason for the others is unknown. V and J calls and clone size are copied from that table; D and trimming were computed from the DNA. In this sample the table shows about 1,800 clones, roughly a quarter of which occur a single time. Approximately 15% of the sample is held by the ten biggest clonotypes.

Compared with germline, V lacks 3 bases and J lacks 1 base; bases without a gene match: 3. The germline V gene yields KGHSH for CDR1 and LQKENI for CDR2. The CDR3 goes from the cysteine to the phenylalanine over 15 residues. Of all the DNA, just the CDR3 is kept, 45 bases in frame from base 1. The data were obtained in a study of T cells in localized non-small cell lung cancer (TCRdb year 2020). General notes on the study: The study analyzed T cell repertoires of a few hundred early-stage NSCLC patients, comparing tumors and uninvolved tumor-adjacent lungs. The cohort comprised roughly 240 treatment-naïve NSCLC patients with resected, localized lung tumors. A mean age of around 66 years was recorded for the NSCLC patients, of whom under 150 were male and about a hundred were female.

Uninvolved adjacent lung was obtained at least 2 cm from the tumor margin, and the absence of atypia was confirmed by two independent pathologists. At diagnosis, tumor, uninvolved tumor-adjacent lung and peripheral blood were collected and then preserved as a mix of FFPE and fresh-frozen material. General conclusions and limits of the study: Because the study design was exploratory, TCR variables were selected using unadjusted p-values without false-discovery rate correction. Longer overall survival was associated with higher blood T cell density, whereas shorter survival was associated with higher adjacent-lung clonality. A median of 57 of the top 100 tumor clones turned up in the paired uninvolved adjacent lung, and 25 to 35 of those clones also ranked among the top 100 of that same adjacent lung. Uninvolved tumor-adjacent lung showed the highest T cell clonality, higher than tumor, which suggests more focused antigenic responses in the uninvolved tumor-adjacent lung. Multi-region tumor sequencing was not performed, so intratumor heterogeneity could not be excluded.

The receptor comes from a male donor aged 60 or over with stage II lung adenocarcinoma. The chain was built from TRBV18 and TRBJ2-1, with TRBD2 matching 7 junction bases. Source: normal lung tissue next to the tumor, taken before any cancer treatment. The DNA sequence is given as TGTGCCAGCTCACCTCCGGGAGGATCCTACAATGAGCAGTTCTTC. This gives the protein CASSPPGGSYNEQFF.